This TCR beta chain was recorded in a study of T cells in Graves' hyperthyroidism and ophthalmopathy. J lost 1 base, V lost 3 bases, and 6 bases had no gene match. This CDR3 is built from 15 residues. Amplification of TCR beta CDR3 regions was performed using RNA transcripts as template. TCR CDR3 underwent first-round RT-PCR with the HTBI primer set. MiXCR was run by TCRdb on the multiplex PCR reads, yielding one entry per CDR3 protein. The table has approximately 400,000 distinct CDR3 sequences, roughly 15% seen once; the top ten hold 20%. Diagnosing involved the use of clinical symptoms, serum thyroxine and TRAb, thyroid ultrasound and orbital computed tomography.

The source is a woman between 25 and 40 years old with Graves' ophthalmopathy. This rearrangement joins TRBV12-3 or TRBV12-4 to TRBJ2-7; 7 bases are shared with TRBD1. The sample consisted of blood. The CDR3 sequence is CASSFFRGQSYEQYF. The DNA of the CDR3 is TGTGCCAGCAGTTTTTTTCGGGGACAGTCCTACGAGCAGTACTTC.